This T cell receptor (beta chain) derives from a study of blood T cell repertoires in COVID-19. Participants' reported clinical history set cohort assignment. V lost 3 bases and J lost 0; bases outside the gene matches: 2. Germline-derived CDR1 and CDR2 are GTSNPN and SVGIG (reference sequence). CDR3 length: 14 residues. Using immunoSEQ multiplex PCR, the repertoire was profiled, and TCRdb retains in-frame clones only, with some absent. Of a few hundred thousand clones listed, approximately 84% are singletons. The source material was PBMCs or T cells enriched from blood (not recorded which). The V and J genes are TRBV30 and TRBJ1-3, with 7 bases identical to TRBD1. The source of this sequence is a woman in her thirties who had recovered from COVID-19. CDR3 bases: TGTGCCTGGAGCGACAGGGCCTCTGGAAACACCATATATTTT. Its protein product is CAWSDRASGNTIYF.